The 5 T cell receptor beta chains below were found in one sample sequenced in a study of cytomegalovirus exposure and HLA in healthy donors. Libraries were prepared by immunoSEQ multiplex PCR; TCRdb keeps only in-frame clonotypes and omits some of them. The table lists about 280,000 clones, 85% to 90% of them singletons. The specimen sequenced was PBMCs. The receptors derive from a woman aged 18-35 years in good health and CMV-seronegative.

The rearrangement uses TRBV10-3 and TRBJ2-3; TRBD2 agrees at 9 bases. This CDR3 contains 15 residues. The J segment lost 5 bases and the V segment lost 6 bases, leaving 9 bases of the junction unmatched. Germline V gene sequence: CDR1 ENHRY, CDR2 SYGVKD. The DNA of the CDR3 is TGTGCCATCAGGATCGTAGCGGGAGAAAGAGATACGCAGTATTTT. Its protein is CAIRIVAGERDTQYF.

The chain links TRBV7-3 to TRBJ2-3; TRBD2 aligns across 11 bases. CDR1 SGHTA and CDR2 FQGTGA come from the germline V gene. The CDR3 spans 15 residues. V dropped 5 bases and J dropped 5; count of bases not matched to a gene: 6. CDR3 sequence (DNA): TGTGCCAGCAGCAGTAGCGGGAGGGCCGAAGATACGCAGTATTTT. Residues: CASSSSGRAEDTQYF.

The chain carries TRBV5-4 and TRBJ2-5; 9 bases are shared with TRBD1. The CDR3 is made up of 14 amino acids. J was trimmed by 6 bases and V by 4 bases; bases with no gene match: 7. In germline, CDR1 is SGHNT, CDR2 YYREEE (reference sequence). DNA for the CDR3: TGTGCCAGCAGCGGACAGGGGATTAGAAAGACCCAGTACTTC. Encoded protein: CASSGQGIRKTQYF.

This clone has just a few counts. The chain has TRBV6-1 and TRBJ1-5; 8 positions agree with TRBD1. CDR3 size: 14 residues. V dropped 11 bases and J dropped 0; count of bases not matched to a gene: 6. CDR1 is MNHNS and CDR2 is SASEGT in the germline V gene. The CDR3 coding sequence is TGTGCCTCACAGGGGGAATATAGCAATCAGCCCCAGCATTTT. Its translation is CASQGEYSNQPQHF.

The rearrangement uses TRBV28 and TRBJ2-7; 8 bases are shared with TRBD1. Trimming took 7 bases from V and 3 from J; bases not matched to a gene: 8. The CDR3 length is 14 residues. Germline V gene lookup returns CDR1 MDHEN and CDR2 SYDVKM. The CDR3 DNA sequence: TGTGCCAGCAAAAGGACAGGGTCTTTCTACGAGCAGTACTTC. It yields the protein CASKRTGSFYEQYF. The whole variable domain, remainder taken from reference TRBV28 and TRBJ2-7, is DVKVTQSSRYLVKRTGEKVFLECVQDMDHENMFWYRQDPGLGLRLIYFSYDVKMKEKGDIPEGYSVSREKKERFSLILESASTNQTSMYLCASKRTGSFYEQYFGPGTRLTVT.